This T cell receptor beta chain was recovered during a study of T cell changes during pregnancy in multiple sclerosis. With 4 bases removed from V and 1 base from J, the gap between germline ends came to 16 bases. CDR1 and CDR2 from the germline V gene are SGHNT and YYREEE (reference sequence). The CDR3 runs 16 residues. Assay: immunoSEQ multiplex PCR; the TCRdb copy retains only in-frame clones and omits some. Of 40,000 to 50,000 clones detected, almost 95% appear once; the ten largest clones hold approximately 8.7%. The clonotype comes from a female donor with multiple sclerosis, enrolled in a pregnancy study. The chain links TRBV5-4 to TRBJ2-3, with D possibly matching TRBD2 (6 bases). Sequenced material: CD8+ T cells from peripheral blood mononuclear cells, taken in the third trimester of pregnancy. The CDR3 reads CASSRPLSGGTDTQYF. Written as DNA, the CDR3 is TGTGCCAGCAGCCGACCACTTAGCGGAGGCACAGATACGCAGTATTTT.